This entry concerns a single T cell receptor (beta chain). No antigen is known for it. The record originates from a study of PD-1 blockade in classical Hodgkin lymphoma. Study-level results: It was reported that newly diagnosed patients had less baseline TCR diversity than healthy donors. Complete responders' diversity at baseline resembled that of newly diagnosed patients. In CD4+ cells, TCR diversity went up significantly by C4D1, but in CD8+ cells it did not.

TCRdb's table, derived via immunoSEQ multiplex PCR, lists solely in-frame clones and lacks some. The table has 96,000 or so clones, approximately 94% seen once. The time point here: cycle 4 day 1 (C4D1), after 6 weeks of nivolumab. In every patient, relapse followed autologous stem cell transplantation, while exposure to brentuximab vedotin differed. Complete response, partial response or progressive disease constituted the best response categories observed. Germline CDR1 reads SQVTM; CDR2 reads ANQGSEA. V lost 0 bases and J lost 6; bases outside the gene matches: 10. CDR3 size: 16 residues. The chain joins TRBV29-1 to TRBJ2-2, with 7 bases fitting TRBD2. This specimen was peripheral blood mononuclear cells (PBMCs), taken before the fourth cycle of nivolumab. This sequence originates from a human donor with classical Hodgkin lymphoma. CDR3 in DNA: TGCAGCGTTGAAGAGGCGGCGGGAGAGAGAGCCGGGGAGCTGTTTTTT. It translates to CSVEEAAGERAGELFF.